The T cell receptor (beta chain) described here comes from a study of regulatory T cells in long-lasting Graves disease. Study-level findings and limits: Persistent Graves' patients showed reduced TCR diversity versus newly diagnosed patients. Small numbers of samples may have cut accuracy.

HTBI primers from iRepertoire and Arm-PCR of CDR3 regions yielded the TCR beta libraries. TCRdb itself ran the multiplex PCR reads through MiXCR, one entry per CDR3 protein. Of more than 400,000 distinct CDR3 sequences listed, around 15% are singletons. In its sample, this clonotype was seen many times. Its cognate antigen is unknown. Time point denoted: newly diagnosed GD, antithyroid drugs for less than 3 months. PBMC RNA served as the TCR library source. V was pared by 6 bases and J by 0 bases, with 11 bases between. This CDR3 is built from 14 residues. CDR1 and CDR2 (germline): SNHLY, FYNNEI. This sample also belongs to another study, concerning T cells in Graves' hyperthyroidism and ophthalmopathy. That paper states: Lactation, pregnancy, other autoimmune disease or uncontrolled infection excluded patients. The blood repertoire included most of the expanded thyroid clonotypes above 0.001.

The chain uses TRBV2 and TRBJ2-5, with D possibly TRBD2 on 6 matching bases. The receptor was isolated from a middle-aged man with Graves disease. The sequencing here drew on peripheral blood mononuclear cells (PBMCs), taken at new diagnosis, from a patient treated with antithyroid drugs. CDR3 DNA: TGTGCCAGCAGCGCGGGGCAGTACCAAGAGACCCAGTACTTC. Translation: CASSAGQYQETQYF.